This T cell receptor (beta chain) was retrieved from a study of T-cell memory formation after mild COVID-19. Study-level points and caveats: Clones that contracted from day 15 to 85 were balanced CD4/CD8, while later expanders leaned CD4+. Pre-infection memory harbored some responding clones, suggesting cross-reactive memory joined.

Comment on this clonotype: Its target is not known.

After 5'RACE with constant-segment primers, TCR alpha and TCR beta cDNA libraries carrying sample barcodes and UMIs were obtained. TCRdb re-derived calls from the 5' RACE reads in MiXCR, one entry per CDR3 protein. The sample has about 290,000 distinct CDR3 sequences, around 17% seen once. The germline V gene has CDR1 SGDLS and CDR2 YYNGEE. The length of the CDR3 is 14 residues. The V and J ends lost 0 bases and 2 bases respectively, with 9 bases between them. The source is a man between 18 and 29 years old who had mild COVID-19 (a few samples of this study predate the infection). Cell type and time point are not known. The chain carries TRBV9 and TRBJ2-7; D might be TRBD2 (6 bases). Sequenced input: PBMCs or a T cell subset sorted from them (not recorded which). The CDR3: CASSVEAGPYEQYF. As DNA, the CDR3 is TGTGCCAGCAGCGTAGAAGCGGGCCCCTACGAGCAGTACTTC.